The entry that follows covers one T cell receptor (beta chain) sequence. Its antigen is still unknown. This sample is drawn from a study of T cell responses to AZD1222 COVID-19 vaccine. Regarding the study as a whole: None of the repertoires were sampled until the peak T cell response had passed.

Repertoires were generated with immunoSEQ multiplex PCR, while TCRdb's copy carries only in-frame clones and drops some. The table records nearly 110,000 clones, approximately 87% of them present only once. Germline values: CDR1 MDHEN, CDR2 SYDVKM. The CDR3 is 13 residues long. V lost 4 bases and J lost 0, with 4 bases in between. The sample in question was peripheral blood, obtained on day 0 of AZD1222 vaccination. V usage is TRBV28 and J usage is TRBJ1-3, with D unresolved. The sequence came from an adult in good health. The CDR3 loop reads CASSSFSGNTIYF. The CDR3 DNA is TGTGCCAGCAGTTCTTTCTCTGGAAACACCATATATTTT.